This passage covers 31 T cell receptor beta chains from one sample sequenced in a study of blood T cell repertoires in COVID-19. Clones were sequenced by immunoSEQ multiplex PCR, and TCRdb holds only the in-frame ones, with some missing. Here the sample spans 9,000 to 15,000 clones, approximately 80% being singletons. Sequencing input: peripheral blood. Source of these receptors: a man aged 80 or over with acute or convalescent COVID-19.

The V gene is TRBV25-1, the J gene TRBJ1-3; D remains unclear. This CDR3 region has 15 residues. Trimming stripped 8 bases from V and 0 bases from J, with 14 bases between. Germline values: CDR1 MGHDK, CDR2 SYGVNS. CDR3 protein: CASSSQSFSGNTIYF. DNA of the CDR3: TGTGCCAGCTCTTCCCAGTCCTTCTCTGGAAACACCATATATTTT.

V usage is TRBV5-5 and J usage is TRBJ1-1; D ambiguous. CDR3 size: 15 residues. The V end lost 1 base, the J end lost 0 bases, and 10 bases lay between the germline ends. CDR1 and CDR2 (germline): SGHKS, YYEKEE (reference sequence). The CDR3 nucleotides read TGTGCCAGCAGCTTGTGGGAGACTATGAACACTGAAGCTTTCTTT. Translated, it gives CASSLWETMNTEAFF.

The J gene is TRBJ2-5, the V gene TRBV2; 10 nucleotides line up with TRBD2. The CDR3 is 15 residues long. J gave up 6 bases and V 2 bases, and 6 bases lay outside the gene matches. Germline CDR1 SNHLY, CDR2 FYNNEI. CDR3 bases: TGTGCCAGCAGTGAATACCTAGCGGGGGTGAAGACCCAGTACTTC. It encodes CASSEYLAGVKTQYF. Using reference TRBV2 and TRBJ2-5 for the parts outside the CDR3, the full variable domain is EPEVTQTPSHQVTQMGQEVILRCVPISNHLYFYWYRQILGQKVEFLVSFYNNEISEKSEIFDDQFSVERPDGSNFTLKIRSTKLEDSAMYFCASSEYLAGVKTQYFGPGTRLLVL.

The CDR3 here is CASSSQVIAGALTGELFF. Here the CDR3 DNA reads TGTGCCAGCAGCTCCCAGGTGATAGCGGGGGCTCTAACCGGGGAGCTGTTTTTT. This sequence joins TRBV7-2 and TRBJ2-2; TRBD2 aligns across 9 bases. The J segment lost 5 bases and the V segment lost 4 bases, leaving 14 bases of the junction unmatched. The CDR3 sequence is 18 residues long. CDR1 and CDR2 (germline): SGHTA, FQGNSA.

V gene TRBV5-1 combines with J gene TRBJ1-4; 8 nucleotides line up with TRBD1. Germline CDR1 is SGHRS and CDR2 is YFSETQ. The CDR3 is 13 amino acids. Trimming at V came to 4 bases and at J to 8 bases, leaving 4 bases not matched to a gene. DNA of the CDR3: TGCGCCAGCAGCGCCGGGACAGGAGAAAAACTGTTTTTT. Translated, it gives CASSAGTGEKLFF. The complete variable domain, with remaining parts taken from reference TRBV5-1 and TRBJ1-4, reads KAGVTQTPRYLIKTRGQQVTLSCSPISGHRSVSWYQQTPGQGLQFLFEYFSETQRNKGNFPGRFSGRQFSNSRSEMNVSTLELGDSALYLCASSAGTGEKLFFGSGTQLSVL.

The chain links TRBV19 to TRBJ1-2; 8 bases are a match to TRBD1. The CDR3 totals 14 residues. Germline CDR1 and CDR2: LNHDA and SQIVND (reference sequence). Trimming took 5 bases from V and 7 from J; bases not matched to a gene: 9. CDR3 coding DNA: TGTGCCAGTAGTCCCCAGGGGGCGAGTAGTGGCTACACCTTC. This translates into CASSPQGASSGYTF. Full variable domain (remainder filled in from reference TRBV19 and TRBJ1-2): DGGITQSPKYLFRKEGQNVTLSCEQNLNHDAMYWYRQDPGQGLRLIYYSQIVNDFQKGDIAEGYSVSREKKESFPLTVTSAQKNPTAFYLCASSPQGASSGYTFGSGTRLTVV.

In its sample, this clone was seen once. V and J are TRBV28 and TRBJ1-2, with TRBD1 identical over 7 bases. The CDR3 spans 14 residues. CDR1 and CDR2 from the germline V gene are MDHEN and SYDVKM. V shed 5 bases and J 4 bases; nucleotides not matched to a gene: 7. Written as DNA, the CDR3 is TGTGCCAGCAGTCCCATCGACAGGGCCTATGGCTACACCTTC. Residues: CASSPIDRAYGYTF.

The chain's CDR3 is CASSEGDSHNSPLHF. In DNA form, the CDR3 reads TGTGCCAGCAGTGAAGGGGACAGCCATAATTCACCCCTCCACTTT. The chain combines TRBV2 with TRBJ1-6, with 7 bases that match TRBD1. From germline, CDR1 is SNHLY and CDR2 FYNNEI. Trimming cost V 1 base and J 5 bases; bases outside gene matches: 2. This CDR3 has 15 residues.

This clone was seen once. This chain uses TRBV28 with TRBJ1-5; D might be TRBD1 (6 bases). The ends were cut back, 2 bases at V and 7 bases at J, with 18 bases in the middle. Germline CDR1 is MDHEN and CDR2 is SYDVKM. The CDR3 spans 16 residues. CDR3 nucleotides: TGTGCCAGCAGTTTAGACCTGGGGGCGGATGGGCAGCCCCAGCATTTT. It yields the protein CASSLDLGADGQPQHF.

V and J are TRBV6-5 and TRBJ1-1; weak D call: TRBD1 (5 bases). This CDR3 spans 13 amino acids. V lost 8 bases and J 1 base, leaving 11 bases between the germline ends. Germline V CDR1 and CDR2: MNHEY, SVGAGI. The CDR3 loop is CASGGRTNTEAFF. The CDR3 DNA reads as TGTGCCAGCGGGGGGAGAACGAACACTGAAGCTTTCTTT.

V gene TRBV3-1 (or the pseudogene TRBV3-2) combines with J gene TRBJ2-1, with TRBD1 as a possible D gene (6 bases). Germline loops: CDR1 LGHDT, CDR2 YNNKEL (reference sequence). V lost 0 bases and J lost 9, with 21 bases in between. The CDR3 length is 17 residues. CDR3 in DNA: TGTGCCAGCAGCCAAGATCTGGGGGCCCCCCTGAGTCGTGAGCAGTTCTTC. This encodes CASSQDLGAPLSREQFF.

The chain recombines TRBV5-8 with TRBJ2-1; maybe TRBD2 (7 bases). Germline V gene data show CDR1 as SGHTS and CDR2 as YDEGEE. The CDR3 runs to 15 residues. V lost 1 base, J lost 9 bases, and 17 bases lay in between. DNA for the CDR3: TGTGCCAGCAGCTTGTCTGAGGGGGGGCCGGTTGAGCAGTTCTTC. As protein: CASSLSEGGPVEQFF.

This clone was seen only once. The chain combines TRBV7-9 with TRBJ2-7; 7 bases are shared with TRBD1. The germline gives CDR1 SEHNR, CDR2 FQNEAQ (reference sequence). With V trimmed by 4 bases and J by 5 bases, 8 bases remained unmatched. The CDR3 runs 14 residues. Here the CDR3 DNA reads TGTGCCAGCAGCTATACAGGGGAAATCCACGAGCAGTACTTC. Its translation is CASSYTGEIHEQYF. The variable domain in full, completed from reference TRBV7-9 and TRBJ2-7, reads DTGVSQNPRHKITKRGQNVTFRCDPISEHNRLYWYRQTLGQGPEFLTYFQNEAQLEKSRLLSDRFSAERPKGSFSTLEIQRTEQGDSAMYLCASSYTGEIHEQYFGPGTRLTVT.

CDR3 amino acids: CASSPDGGLTFNEQFF. The CDR3 DNA is TGTGCCAGCAGCCCAGATGGAGGTCTTACCTTCAATGAGCAGTTCTTC. The chain couples TRBV5-4 to TRBJ2-1; tentative D call: TRBD2 (5 bases). V was clipped by 4 bases and J by 6 bases, with 20 bases between them. Germline assignment: CDR1 SGHNT and CDR2 YYREEE (reference sequence). The CDR3 covers 16 residues.

The rearrangement uses TRBV4-1 and TRBJ2-7, with 7 bases that match TRBD1. Losses at the gene ends were 6 bases for V and 0 bases for J; bases not matched to a gene: 2. The germline gives CDR1 MGHRA, CDR2 YSYEKL. This CDR3 region has 13 residues. The CDR3 loop is CASRRTGSYEQYF. The CDR3 region has the DNA TGCGCCAGCAGGCGGACAGGCTCCTACGAGCAGTACTTC.

The chain combines TRBV19 with TRBJ1-2; 9 positions agree with TRBD1. With V trimmed by 5 bases and J by 6 bases, 4 bases remained unmatched. CDR1 is LNHDA and CDR2 is SQIVND in the germline V gene (reference sequence). CDR3 length: 13 amino acids. The CDR3 nucleotides are TGTGCCAGTAGTTCGACAGGGGGGGATGGCTACACCTTC. It translates to CASSSTGGDGYTF. The full variable domain, rest sourced from reference TRBV19 and TRBJ1-2, is DGGITQSPKYLFRKEGQNVTLSCEQNLNHDAMYWYRQDPGQGLRLIYYSQIVNDFQKGDIAEGYSVSREKKESFPLTVTSAQKNPTAFYLCASSSTGGDGYTFGSGTRLTVV.

CDR3 bases: TGTGCCAGCAGCCAAGGGGGGGTTAATGGCTACACCTTC. Residues: CASSQGGVNGYTF. The chain employs TRBV3-1 (or the pseudogene TRBV3-2) and TRBJ1-2; weak D call: TRBD1 (5 bases). V lost 1 base, J lost 6 bases, and 9 bases lay in between. Germline CDR1 and CDR2: LGHDT and YNNKEL (reference sequence). The CDR3 consists of 13 residues.

This chain joins TRBV19 and TRBJ2-1, with a possible D match to TRBD1 (6 bases). This CDR3 has 14 amino acids. V was trimmed by 6 bases and J by 5 bases, leaving 14 bases between them. The germline V gene encodes CDR1 LNHDA and CDR2 SQIVND (reference sequence). The CDR3 here is CASRDRIRNNEQFF. Written as DNA, the CDR3 is TGTGCCAGTAGGGACAGAATAAGAAACAATGAGCAGTTCTTC.

V and J are TRBV6-5 and TRBJ2-7, with 7 bases aligning to TRBD2. CDR3 length: 14 amino acids. Unmatched junction bases numbered 7, after V lost 6 bases and J lost 2 bases. Germline loops: CDR1 MNHEY, CDR2 SVGAGI. CDR3 nucleotide sequence: TGTGCCAGCAGCTCAGTGGGAGGGACCTACGAGCAGTACTTC. Protein sequence: CASSSVGGTYEQYF.

V is TRBV19 and J is TRBJ2-1; tentative D call: TRBD1 (5 bases). Germline lookup yields CDR1 LNHDA and CDR2 SQIVND (reference sequence). This CDR3 comprises 13 residues. Trimming shortened V by 10 bases and J by 4 bases, and 14 bases separated the two germline ends. CDR3 DNA: TGTGCCACCACTACAGGACCTTACAATGAGCAGTTCTTC. Its protein is CATTTGPYNEQFF.

The V call is TRBV5-1, the J call TRBJ1-4; 8 nucleotides match TRBD1. Germline CDR1 SGHRS, CDR2 YFSETQ. The V gene end was trimmed by 4 bases and the J gene end by 5 bases; junction bases not matched to a gene: 4. The CDR3 is made up of 14 amino acids. CDR3: CASSQDRVNEKLFF. Written as DNA, the CDR3 is TGCGCCAGCAGCCAGGACAGGGTGAATGAAAAACTGTTTTTT. Supplemented by reference TRBV5-1 and TRBJ1-4, the full variable domain reads KAGVTQTPRYLIKTRGQQVTLSCSPISGHRSVSWYQQTPGQGLQFLFEYFSETQRNKGNFPGRFSGRQFSNSRSEMNVSTLELGDSALYLCASSQDRVNEKLFFGSGTQLSVL.

The genes are TRBV7-3 and TRBJ2-3; D not resolved. The CDR3 spans 14 residues. V was cut by 4 bases and J by 0 bases, with 8 bases left in between. CDR1 is SGHTA and CDR2 is FQGTGA in the germline V gene. The CDR3 sequence: CASSSQRSTDTQYF. The CDR3 DNA sequence: TGTGCCAGCAGCTCTCAGAGGAGCACAGATACGCAGTATTTT.

This sequence joins TRBV5-1 and TRBJ2-5, with 13 bases lining up with TRBD2. The CDR3 is 14 residues long. In germline, CDR1 is SGHRS, CDR2 YFSETQ. The V and J ends lost 7 bases and 7 bases, in that order; junction bases with no gene match: 7. CDR3 sequence (DNA): TGCGCCAGCTCGACTAGCGGGGGGTTTTCGACCCAGTACTTC. This sequence encodes CASSTSGGFSTQYF. Drawing the rest from reference TRBV5-1 and TRBJ2-5, the complete variable domain is KAGVTQTPRYLIKTRGQQVTLSCSPISGHRSVSWYQQTPGQGLQFLFEYFSETQRNKGNFPGRFSGRQFSNSRSEMNVSTLELGDSALYLCASSTSGGFSTQYFGPGTRLLVL.

The rearrangement uses TRBV12-3 or TRBV12-4 and TRBJ1-2; D gene unclear. The CDR3 has 13 amino acids. The ends were cut back, 5 bases at V and 2 bases at J, with 9 bases in the middle. CDR3 DNA sequence: TGTGCCAGCAGTCCCTGGCGGAACTATGGCTACACCTTC. Encoded protein: CASSPWRNYGYTF.

This clone qualifies as large. CDR3 sequence: CASSARDEYEQYF. The CDR3 nucleotides are TGCGCCAGCAGCGCGCGGGACGAATACGAGCAGTACTTC. The rearrangement links TRBV5-1 to TRBJ2-7; TRBD2 is a possible D gene (6 bases). The V end was cut by 4 bases, the J end by 4 bases, with 12 bases between. Germline V gene data show CDR1 as SGHRS and CDR2 as YFSETQ. The CDR3 extends over 13 amino acids. The full variable domain, rest sourced from reference TRBV5-1 and TRBJ2-7, is KAGVTQTPRYLIKTRGQQVTLSCSPISGHRSVSWYQQTPGQGLQFLFEYFSETQRNKGNFPGRFSGRQFSNSRSEMNVSTLELGDSALYLCASSARDEYEQYFGPGTRLTVT.

V is TRBV7-3 and J is TRBJ2-3, with a weak D call TRBD2 (8 bases). The CDR3 length is 16 residues. Trimming took off 5 bases at V and 0 bases at J, with 15 bases between the two ends. Germline CDR1 SGHTA, CDR2 FQGTGA. CDR3 coding DNA: TGTGCCAGCAGCCCAATAGCGGGACAGAGCACAGATACGCAGTATTTT. Protein product: CASSPIAGQSTDTQYF.

J is TRBJ2-5 and V is TRBV20-1; 7 bases are a match to TRBD1. The CDR3 covers 12 residues. Germline V gives CDR1 DFQATT, CDR2 SNEGSKA (reference sequence). V shed 3 bases and J 6 bases; nucleotides not matched to a gene: 4. The CDR3 bases are TGCAGTGCTAGTGAGGGGGCGAAGACCCAGTACTTC. Translating gives CSASEGAKTQYF.

V gene TRBV18 combines with J gene TRBJ1-2, with 9 bases matching TRBD1. Germline loops: CDR1 KGHSH, CDR2 LQKENI. Trimming took 3 bases from V and 4 from J; bases not matched to a gene: 6. This CDR3 is 15 amino acids long. The CDR3 region is CASSPRGQGAYGYTF. CDR3 DNA sequence: TGTGCCAGCTCACCCCGGGGACAGGGTGCCTATGGCTACACCTTC.

The chain joins TRBV7-8 to TRBJ2-3, with 10 bases aligning to TRBD1. J was trimmed by 5 bases and V by 5 bases; bases with no gene match: 19. Per germline, CDR1 SGHVS and CDR2 FQNEAQ. CDR3 size: 19 residues. The CDR3 region is CASSTLPRQGAYSKDTQYF. CDR3 coding DNA: TGTGCCAGCAGCACACTACCCAGACAGGGGGCGTATTCGAAAGATACGCAGTATTTT.

V gene TRBV7-9 combines with J gene TRBJ2-3; the D is unclear. The V end was cut by 1 base, the J end by 1 base, with 6 bases between. Per the germline V gene, CDR1 is SEHNR and CDR2 is FQNEAQ (reference sequence). This CDR3 is 14 amino acids long. The CDR3 bases are TGTGCCAGCAGCTTAGGCGAGGGCACAGATACGCAGTATTTT. Amino acid sequence: CASSLGEGTDTQYF.

V usage is TRBV7-9 and J usage is TRBJ1-5; perhaps TRBD1 as D (5 bases). Trimming stripped 3 bases from V and 4 bases from J, with 16 bases between. The CDR3 has 16 amino acids. From germline, CDR1 is SEHNR and CDR2 FQNEAQ (reference sequence). The CDR3 protein is CASSFGSPRGNQPQHF. The CDR3 DNA sequence: TGTGCCAGCAGCTTTGGTAGCCCCCGGGGGAATCAGCCCCAGCATTTT.